This is a list of T cell receptor beta chains from one sample in a study of Tregs in tolerant kidney transplant recipients. Sequencing was performed with immunoSEQ multiplex PCR; in TCRdb, only in-frame clones are kept and a portion is missing. The table has fewer than 100,000 clones, 80% to 95% seen once. The material was Tregs from blood, obtained before the transplant. These TCRs come from a human donor who received a combined kidney and bone marrow transplant. CDR3s include the opening cysteine and the closing phenylalanine or tryptophan.

V	J	CDR3
TRBV2	TRBJ2-2	CASRVRDTGELFF
TRBV5-1	TRBJ2-3	CASRGAGGPQDTQYF
TRBV11-2	TRBJ2-1	CASSLGVGGLREKYNEQFF
TRBV5-1	TRBJ2-1	CASSLLASGYNEQFF
TRBV30	TRBJ2-1	CAWSSGHGSYNEQFF
TRBV30	TRBJ1-5	CAWSQGANQPQHF
TRBV18	TRBJ2-7	CASSGQGSYEQYF
TRBV5-4	TRBJ2-1	CASNLGGGDNEQFF
TRBV18	TRBJ2-3	CASAPSIAGDTDTQYF
TRBV6-5	TRBJ2-1	CASSPWTSGGNEQFF
TRBV6-1	TRBJ2-5	CASHRDLGYGETQYF
TRBV5-4	TRBJ2-3	CASSLKARDTDTQYF
TRBV10-3	TRBJ1-1	CAISEPQGQKVEAFF
TRBV5-1	TRBJ1-1	CASSSEGGEAFF
TRBV27	TRBJ1-2	CASSLSLLYGYTF
TRBV6-1	TRBJ2-1	CASSGGLAEKIYNEQFF
TRBV30	TRBJ2-4	CAWSERQGAPRYF
TRBV10-3	TRBJ1-1	CAITGTENTEAFF
TRBV7-2	-	CASSLMGLSSYEQYF
TRBV2	TRBJ2-1	CASKSDRGSINEQFF
TRBV27	TRBJ2-3	CASRASDRGTTDTQYF
TRBV5-1	TRBJ1-5	CASRRTGDSNQPQHF
TRBV11-3	TRBJ2-5	CASSLGRKGETQYF
TRBV5-4	TRBJ1-4	CASSFGGNEKLFF
TRBV11-2	TRBJ1-5	CASSFGTGGNQPQHF
TRBV5-1	TRBJ2-3	CASSLLVTDTQYF
TRBV30	TRBJ2-2	CALAGLITGELFF
TRBV27	TRBJ2-3	CASSPAGGTDTQYF
TRBV27	TRBJ2-3	CASSLNRRPSTDTQYF
TRBV21-1	TRBJ2-3	CASSNGDTLTDTQYF
TRBV5-4	TRBJ2-1	CASSPSSPVRNEQFF
TRBV27	TRBJ2-5	CASSLGGGETQYF
TRBV5-5	TRBJ1-1	CASSPTGGAGNTEAFF
TRBV9	TRBJ2-5	CASSVGVAIQETQYF
TRBV2	TRBJ1-1	CASSEGTGANTEAFF
TRBV5-1	TRBJ2-1	CASSSGQGWHNEQFF
TRBV4-2	TRBJ1-2	CASSQEIGTANYGYTF
TRBV19	TRBJ1-1	CASGEQGFAAEAFF
TRBV28	TRBJ2-7	CASTLGYEQYF
TRBV5-1	TRBJ1-1	CASSSGQGWGNAEAFF
TRBV15	TRBJ2-1	CATSGRQGLNNEQFF
TRBV9	TRBJ2-3	CASSVAGGVTDTQYF
TRBV4-3	TRBJ2-3	CASSQAGIAGGPNTQYF
TRBV28	TRBJ1-5	CASSPSGQARNQPQHF
TRBV28	TRBJ2-1	CASSLSKGAGLALNEQFF
TRBV18	TRBJ2-2	CASSPPGTGELFF
TRBV7-2	-	CASSHSGSSYEQYF
TRBV28	TRBJ1-6	CASSPPHRIGSPLHF
TRBV10-3	TRBJ2-7	CAISDERNAIRGQYF
TRBV7-2	TRBJ2-3	CASSLFQGNTDTQYF